This TCR beta chain was identified in a study of blood T cell repertoires in COVID-19. Study-wide context: Sites in the United States, Italy and Spain provided acute and convalescent COVID-19 samples.

Germline loops: CDR1 SGHTA, CDR2 FQGNSA. The ends were cut back, 5 bases at V and 7 bases at J, with 20 bases in the middle. The CDR3 totals 15 residues. Which cohort a participant joined came from the clinical history participants gave. Symptom resolution, clearance, or two negative PCRs marked donors in Cohort 3 as recovered. Clones were read by immunoSEQ multiplex PCR, and TCRdb kept only the in-frame ones, dropping some. The data hold 200,000 to 250,000 clones, with 70% to 90% observed a single time. The chain uses TRBV7-2 and TRBJ1-2; D might be TRBD1 (6 bases). This receptor was taken from a man between 25 and 39 years old who had recovered from COVID-19. Specimen: PBMCs or T cells enriched from blood (not recorded which). CDR3 DNA: TGTGCCAGCAGCGGACGCAGGGGTTCCCCGAGTGGCTACACCTTC. Its translation: CASSGRRGSPSGYTF.